This T cell receptor (beta chain) comes out of a study of glioma-infiltrating T cells after dendritic cell vaccination. Background on the study: Dendritic cell vaccination trial patients had either newly diagnosed or recurrent glioblastoma. Study findings and constraints: TCR clonality showed no direct relationship with survival.

Only patients with spare fresh-frozen tumor and over two years of follow-up were included. PBMC were collected before vaccination, two weeks after the third vaccination, and at progression. The CDR3 is made up of 13 amino acids. V gave up 2 bases and J gave up 6 bases; unmatched junction bases: 4. Germline V CDR1 and CDR2: MNHEY, SMNVEV (reference sequence). This clone is a singleton in its sample. Its specificity is not known. Assay: immunoSEQ multiplex PCR; the TCRdb copy retains only in-frame clones and omits some. Among tens of thousands of clones listed, roughly 84% were seen once. The sample consisted of blood, taken before dendritic cell vaccination. This chain connects TRBV27 to TRBJ2-7; 7 bases are a match to TRBD2. The TCR was taken from a human donor with glioblastoma. The CDR3 sequence: CASSLNSGGEQYF. In DNA form, the CDR3 reads TGTGCCAGCAGTTTAAATTCGGGGGGCGAGCAGTACTTC.